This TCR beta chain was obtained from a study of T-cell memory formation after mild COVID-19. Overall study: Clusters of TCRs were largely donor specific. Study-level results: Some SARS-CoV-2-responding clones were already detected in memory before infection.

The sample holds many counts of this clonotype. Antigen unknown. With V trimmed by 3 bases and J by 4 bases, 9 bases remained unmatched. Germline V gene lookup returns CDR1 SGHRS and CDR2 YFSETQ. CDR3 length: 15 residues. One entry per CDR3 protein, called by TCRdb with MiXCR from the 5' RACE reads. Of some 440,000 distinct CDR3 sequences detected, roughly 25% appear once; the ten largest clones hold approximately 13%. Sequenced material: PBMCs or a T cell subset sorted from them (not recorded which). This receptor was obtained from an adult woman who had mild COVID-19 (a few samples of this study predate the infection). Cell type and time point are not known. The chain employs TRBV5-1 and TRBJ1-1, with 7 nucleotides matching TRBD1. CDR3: CASSSLIRDSTEAFF. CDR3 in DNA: TGCGCCAGCAGCTCCCTGATCCGGGACAGCACTGAAGCTTTCTTT. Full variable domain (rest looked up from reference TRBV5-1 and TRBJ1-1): KAGVTQTPRYLIKTRGQQVTLSCSPISGHRSVSWYQQTPGQGLQFLFEYFSETQRNKGNFPGRFSGRQFSNSRSEMNVSTLELGDSALYLCASSSLIRDSTEAFFGQGTRLTVV.